By proportion, the clone carrying this T cell receptor (beta chain) is hyperexpanded (1% or more). Its antigen is unidentified. The CDR3 consists of 13 residues. Germline trimming cut 6 bases from V and 6 bases from J; bases unmatched to any gene: 7. TRBV12-4/TRBJ1-2 clonotypes were amplified with adaptor-ligated barcode primers. TCRdb redid the calling of the multiplex PCR reads with MiXCR, one entry per CDR3 protein. The repertoire has some 390 distinct CDR3 sequences, around a third of them found once; the top ten carry roughly 33%. Tregs were sorted as CD4+CD25+CD127-/low cells. Study outcomes and limitations: Tumor memory CD4+ T cell TCR gene usage was found to cluster with blood and lymph node memory CD4+ cells and with lymph node naive CD4+ cells. Greatest tumor Treg TCR overlap was with tumor naive CD4+ cells.

The sequencing sample was made of tumor-infiltrating Tregs sorted from the breast tumor. The source of this sequence is a female donor with breast cancer. V gene TRBV12-3 or TRBV12-4 combines with J gene TRBJ1-2; 7 bases are shared with TRBD1. DNA for the CDR3: TGTGCCAGCAGCCGTACAGGGGCCCATGGCTACACCTTC. Translating it yields CASSRTGAHGYTF.